These 20 T cell receptor beta chains share one sample of origin, sequenced in a study of CDR3 diversity in severe acne. Using its own MiXCR run on the PCR reads, TCRdb lists one record per CDR3 protein. This sample has around 94,000 distinct CDR3 sequences, with around 56% found just once. The specimen was blood. The receptors shown here come from a male donor with acne.

The V and J genes are TRBV20-1 and TRBJ2-7, with 12 bases that match TRBD2. The CDR3 totals 16 residues. CDR1 DFQATT and CDR2 SNEGSKA come from the germline V gene (reference sequence). With 5 bases clipped from V and 4 bases from J, the junction kept 12 bases outside the gene matches. Here the CDR3 DNA reads TGCAGTGCTGCCGGGGCTAGCGGGAGGGGCGTATACGAGCAGTACTTC. The encoded protein is CSAAGASGRGVYEQYF.

This clonotype was seen just once. The V gene is TRBV19, the J gene TRBJ1-5; TRBD1 matches 7 bases. From germline, CDR1 is LNHDA and CDR2 SQIVND (reference sequence). Germline trimming cut 5 bases from V and 4 bases from J; bases unmatched to any gene: 2. The CDR3 consists of 13 residues. The CDR3 nucleotides are TGTGCCAGTAGTGGGGGACAGAATCAGCCCCAGCATTTT. Translated, it gives CASSGGQNQPQHF.

J is TRBJ2-2 and V is TRBV24-1; TRBD2 might be the D (6 bases). V was shortened by 7 bases and J by 7 bases, with 21 bases between the two germline ends. This CDR3 region has 16 residues. CDR1 KGHDR and CDR2 SFDVKD come from the germline V gene. The CDR3 DNA reads TGTGCCACCAGAATCGGGGGACCAGAAGATAACGGGGAGCTGTTTTTT. Amino acids: CATRIGGPEDNGELFF.

As to this clonotype: Possible read error: a much larger clone is one base away. The chain links TRBV20-1 to TRBJ1-1; D gene ambiguous. Germline values: CDR1 DFQATT, CDR2 SNEGSKA (reference sequence). CDR3 length equals 15 residues. The CDR3 spells CSASPHGRGPTEALF. In DNA form, the CDR3 reads TGCAGTGCTAGCCCTCACGGCAGAGGGCCCACTGAAGCTCTCTTT.

The chain's CDR3 is CASSSGRFYEQYF. Here the CDR3 DNA reads TGTGCCAGCAGCTCTGGACGGTTTTACGAGCAGTACTTC. The V and J genes are TRBV7-2 and TRBJ2-7; D is ambiguous. The V end was cut by 4 bases, the J end by 4 bases, with 11 bases between. The germline V gene encodes CDR1 SGHTA and CDR2 FQGNSA. The CDR3 runs to 13 residues.

The rearrangement links TRBV2 to TRBJ1-4; D may be TRBD1 (5 bases). Deletions cut 2 bases from V and 3 bases from J, with 10 bases between. Germline CDR1 and CDR2: SNHLY and FYNNEI. The CDR3 has 15 amino acids. The CDR3, as DNA: TGTGCCAGCAGTGAACGCGGGGCCTCTAATGAAAAACTGTTTTTT. This gives the protein CASSERGASNEKLFF.

As DNA, the CDR3 is TGTGCCACCAGTGAGCATCAAGAGACCCAGTACTTC. It yields the protein CATSEHQETQYF. V is TRBV24-1 and J is TRBJ2-5; no reliable D call. The CDR3 has 12 amino acids. Trimming left V 4 bases short and J 2 bases short, with 4 bases between. CDR1 is KGHDR and CDR2 is SFDVKD in the germline V gene.

This clonotype was detected only a few times. V is TRBV28 and J is TRBJ1-5; D remains ambiguous. Trimming pared 7 bases from V and 6 bases from J, leaving 16 bases between. This CDR3 is 14 amino acids long. Germline CDR1 and CDR2: MDHEN and SYDVKM. CDR3 coding DNA: TGTGCCAGCACCGACGAGGTAAGGGTTCAGCCCCAGCATTTT. Translation gives CASTDEVRVQPQHF.

The V and J genes are TRBV24-1 and TRBJ1-4; D is uncertain. V was clipped by 4 bases and J by 4 bases, with 9 bases between them. Germline loops: CDR1 KGHDR, CDR2 SFDVKD. The CDR3 length is 14 residues. In nucleotides, the CDR3 is TGTGCCACCAGTGAGTCAGCGTTTAATGAAAAACTGTTTTTT. It yields the protein CATSESAFNEKLFF.

This clonotype was recorded only once. This rearrangement joins TRBV29-1 to TRBJ1-2; D gene unclear. The length of the CDR3 is 12 residues. CDR1 and CDR2 from the germline V gene are SQVTM and ANQGSEA. V gave up 6 bases and J gave up 1 base, with 9 bases separating them. This CDR3 reads CSVPGVNYGYTF. The CDR3 bases are TGCAGCGTCCCAGGAGTTAACTATGGCTACACCTTC.

V and J are TRBV7-9 and TRBJ2-7; D possibly corresponds to TRBD2 (7 bases). The CDR3 is 13 amino acids. Germline values: CDR1 SEHNR, CDR2 FQNEAQ (reference sequence). V was shortened by 6 bases and J by 3 bases, with 12 bases between the two germline ends. The CDR3 nucleotides are TGTGCCAGCAGTAGGGGGGACTACTACGAGCAGTACTTC. Its protein product is CASSRGDYYEQYF.

This clonotype was observed at least ten times. The chain links TRBV19 to TRBJ1-6, with a tentative D call TRBD1 (6 bases). Deletions cut 4 bases from V and 7 bases from J, with 11 bases between. The CDR3 spans 14 residues. Germline V lookup: CDR1 LNHDA, CDR2 SQIVND (reference sequence). The CDR3 loop reads CASSKSQGNSPLHF. The DNA for the CDR3 is TGTGCCAGTAGTAAAAGTCAGGGGAATTCACCCCTCCACTTT.

The chain has TRBV9 and TRBJ2-7, with D possibly TRBD2 on 5 matching bases. Germline V CDR1 and CDR2: SGDLS, YYNGEE. V was trimmed by 7 bases and J by 0 bases, leaving 11 bases between them. This CDR3 is 13 amino acids long. CDR3 protein: CASAIGSSYEQYF. For the CDR3, the DNA is TGTGCCAGCGCCATTGGGAGCTCCTACGAGCAGTACTTC.

Many counts were recorded for this clonotype. The chain links TRBV12-3 or TRBV12-4 to TRBJ1-5; 7 nucleotides match TRBD1. This CDR3 has 14 amino acids. J gave up 5 bases and V 6 bases, and 7 bases lay outside the gene matches. The CDR3 region has the DNA TGTGCCAGCAGCCCCGACAGGGTGGATCAGCCCCAGCATTTT. This gives the protein CASSPDRVDQPQHF.

About this clonotype itself: One base away lies a much larger clone, so this may be a sequencing read error. The chain is built from TRBV4-2 and TRBJ1-5; a weak D match, TRBD1 (5 bases). Trimming left V 0 bases short and J 7 bases short, with 13 bases between. From germline, CDR1 is LGHNA and CDR2 YNFKEQ. There are 15 residues in the CDR3. The CDR3 DNA reads TGTGCCAGCAGCCAAGATGACCAGGGTGCACAGCCCCAGCATTTT. Encoded protein: CASSQDDQGAQPQHF.

At least ten counts were recorded for this clonotype. The V gene is TRBV6-4, the J gene TRBJ2-1; 10 positions agree with TRBD1. J lost 7 bases, V lost 0 bases, and 6 bases had no gene match. Germline V gene lookup returns CDR1 MRHNA and CDR2 SNTAGT. There are 16 residues in the CDR3. CDR3 coding DNA: TGTGCCAGCAGTGACTCAGCGGGACAGGGGAGTAATGAGCAGTTCTTC. Protein sequence: CASSDSAGQGSNEQFF.

Notes on this clonotype: As the CDR3 is not closed by the conserved phenylalanine or tryptophan, this likely results from a read error. V usage is TRBV7-9 and J usage is TRBJ1-4, with D possibly being TRBD1 (6 bases). V was shortened by 5 bases and J by 7 bases, with 20 bases between the two germline ends. CDR1 and CDR2 from the germline V gene are SEHNR and FQNEAQ (reference sequence). The CDR3 runs to 16 residues. CDR3 loop: CASSLDGGRASEKLFL. The DNA for the CDR3 is TGTGCCAGCAGCCTAGATGGGGGGCGCGCTAGTGAAAAACTGTTTCTT.

Comments on this clonotype: This CDR3 fails to terminate in the conserved phenylalanine or tryptophan, so it likely reflects a read error. This chain links TRBV10-3 with TRBJ2-5; D call uncertain. This CDR3 comprises 16 residues. Germline lookup yields CDR1 ENHRY and CDR2 SYGVKD. Trimming shortened V by 4 bases and J by 4 bases, and 19 bases separated the two germline ends. In DNA form, the CDR3 reads TGTGCCATCAGTGGGACCTACGGAGCGCTCCGAGAGACCCAGTACCTC. Translation gives CAISGTYGALRETQYL.

This clonotype was counted once. The V call is TRBV12-3 or TRBV12-4, the J call TRBJ2-5; D may match TRBD1 or TRBD2 (6 bases each). The CDR3 has 15 residues. V lost 5 bases and J 5 bases, leaving 18 bases between the germline ends. The CDR3 nucleotides are TGTGCCAGCAGTCCGCTGGGGGGCAACTGGGAGACCCAGTACTTC. Translation gives CASSPLGGNWETQYF.

This clonotype was observed a handful of times. The chain carries TRBV15 and TRBJ2-7; 10 bases are a match to TRBD2. The V and J ends lost 4 bases and 3 bases, in that order; junction bases with no gene match: 3. From germline, CDR1 is LNHNV and CDR2 YYDKDF (reference sequence). The CDR3 contains 14 residues. CDR3 sequence: CATSTRLAGYEQYF. DNA for the CDR3: TGTGCCACCAGCACCAGACTAGCGGGCTACGAGCAGTACTTC. Full variable domain (remainder filled in from reference TRBV15 and TRBJ2-7): DAMVIQNPRYQVTQFGKPVTLSCSQTLNHNVMYWYQQKSSQAPKLLFHYYDKDFNNEADTPDNFQSRRPNTSFCFLDIRSPGLGDTAMYLCATSTRLAGYEQYFGPGTRLTVT.